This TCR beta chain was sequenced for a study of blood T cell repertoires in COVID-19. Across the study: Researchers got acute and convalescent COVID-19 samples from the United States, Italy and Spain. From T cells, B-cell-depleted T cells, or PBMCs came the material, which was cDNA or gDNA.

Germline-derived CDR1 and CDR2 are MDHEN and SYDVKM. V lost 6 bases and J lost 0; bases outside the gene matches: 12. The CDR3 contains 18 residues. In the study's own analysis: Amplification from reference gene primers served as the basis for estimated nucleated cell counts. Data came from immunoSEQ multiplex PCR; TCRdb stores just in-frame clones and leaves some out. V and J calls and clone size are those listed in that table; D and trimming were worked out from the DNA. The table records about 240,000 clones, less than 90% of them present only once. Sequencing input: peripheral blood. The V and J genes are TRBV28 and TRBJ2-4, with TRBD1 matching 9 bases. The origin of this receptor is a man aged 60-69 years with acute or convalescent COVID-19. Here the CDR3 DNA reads TGTGCCAGCAGCCTATCCGGGACAGGGCCCCAAGCCAAAAACATTCAGTACTTC. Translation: CASSLSGTGPQAKNIQYF.